The source of this T cell receptor (beta chain) is a study of T cells after yellow fever vaccination. In germline, CDR1 is MNHNS, CDR2 SASEGT. Between the trimmed V and J ends, which lost 5 bases and 1 base, there was a span of 11 bases. The CDR3 is 14 amino acids. The 5'RACE template-switching step produced TCR cDNA and added a universal primer site and UMIs. Via MiXCR, TCRdb re-called the 5' RACE reads, giving one row per CDR3 protein. The sample holds some 320,000 distinct CDR3 sequences, 8.5% to 10% seen once. This clonotype was recorded a few times. The J gene is TRBJ1-1, the V gene TRBV6-1; no clear D. The sequence was obtained from a man aged 18 to 29 who received the YFV17D yellow fever vaccine. Sequencing was performed on PBMCs, taken on the day of the first yellow fever vaccination. The CDR3 reads CASSLAVENTEAFF. The CDR3 DNA is TGTGCCAGCAGTCTGGCCGTAGAGAACACTGAAGCTTTCTTT.